Listed below are T cell receptor beta chains from one sample, sequenced in a study of OX40 agonist ivuxolimab in advanced cancers. The data were produced by immunoSEQ multiplex PCR, yet TCRdb's version contains in-frame clones alone and is incomplete. The table records tens of thousands of clones, 86% of them present only once. Here the sequenced sample was CD4+ or CD8+ T cells sorted from blood, taken in a trial of the OX40 agonist ivuxolimab. These receptors came from an adult with an advanced solid tumor such as melanoma, head and neck, liver or kidney cancer. The CDR3 runs from the conserved cysteine through the conserved F or W. A D gene is named only where the DNA matches it firmly. A row's size may be missing; if present it is once, few, many or a size class.

size	V	J	D	DNA	CDR3
-	TRBV7-8	TRBJ2-1	-	TGTGCCAGCAGCTTGCGGGGAAGCTCCTACAATGAGCAGTTCTTC	CASSLRGSSYNEQFF
-	TRBV27	TRBJ1-4	-	TGTGCCAGCAGTTTGGGGCAAGATCCCTTAAAACTGTTTTTT	CASSLGQDPLKLFF
once	TRBV7-3	TRBJ1-4	TRBD1	TGTGCCAGCAGCCGGACAGGGCGTAATGAAAAACTGTTTTTT	CASSRTGRNEKLFF
few	TRBV28	TRBJ1-5	-	TGTGCCAGCAGTTTCGGGTCGGGCAATCAGCCCCAGCATTTT	CASSFGSGNQPQHF
-	TRBV19	TRBJ1-4	TRBD1	TGTGCCAGTAGTATGGACTCGGGACAGGGGAGAAATGAAAAACTGTTTTTT	CASSMDSGQGRNEKLFF
-	TRBV7-2	TRBJ1-3	-	TGTGCCAGCAGCCCCCCGGGGGGGGCTGGAAACACCATATATTTT	CASSPPGGAGNTIYF
-	TRBV7-2	TRBJ2-3	TRBD1	TGTGCCAGCAGCTTATTTGGGGGACAGGGTACAGATACGCAGTATTTT	CASSLFGGQGTDTQYF
-	TRBV5-6	TRBJ1-5	TRBD1	TGTGCCAGCAGCTCGACAGGGGTTGAACAGCCCCAGCATTTT	CASSSTGVEQPQHF
-	TRBV30	TRBJ1-1	-	TGTGCCTGGATAACAGGGTTTAACACTGAAGCTTTCTTT	CAWITGFNTEAFF
once	TRBV18	TRBJ1-1	-	TGTGCCAGCTCACCCCAGGGGAACACTGAAGCTTTCTTT	CASSPQGNTEAFF
-	TRBV18	TRBJ1-6	-	TGTGCCAGCTCACCAACCGGGGCAAGGACCTATAATTCACCCCTCCACTTT	CASSPTGARTYNSPLHF
-	TRBV19	TRBJ1-3	-	TGTGCCAGTAGTACCCCCCGGAGGGCTGGAAACACTATATATTTT	CASSTPRRAGNTIYF
-	TRBV5-4	TRBJ1-2	TRBD1	TGTGCCAGCAGCTTAGATGACAGGGAGGATGGCTACACCTTC	CASSLDDREDGYTF
-	TRBV10-3	TRBJ2-5	-	TGTGCCATCAAACAGGGACTTCAGCGACAAGAGACCCAGTACTTC	CAIKQGLQRQETQYF
-	TRBV7-2	TRBJ1-3	-	TGTGCCACCTCTTCCGCCTCTGGAAACACCATATATTTT	CATSSASGNTIYF
-	TRBV7-7	TRBJ2-5	-	TGTGCCAGCAGCTTCCTGGGGCAAGAGACCCAGTACTTC	CASSFLGQETQYF
-	TRBV11-2	TRBJ2-1	-	TGTGCCAGCAGAAGGCCAACCTACAATGAGCAGTTCTTC	CASRRPTYNEQFF
-	TRBV9	TRBJ2-5	TRBD1	TGTGCCAGCAGCGGGGGGCTCGGGACAGGACAAGAGACCCAGTACTTC	CASSGGLGTGQETQYF
-	TRBV28	TRBJ2-2	-	TGTGCCAGCAGTTTGGACGGGGAGCTGTTTTTT	CASSLDGELFF
few	TRBV7-9	TRBJ2-7	TRBD1	TGTGCCAGCAGGGCCGCGACAGGGACAACCTACGAGCAGTACTTC	CASRAATGTTYEQYF
-	TRBV7-2	TRBJ2-1	-	TGTGCCAGCAGCTTAGTCGACAGCTCCTACAATGAGCAGTTCTTC	CASSLVDSSYNEQFF
-	TRBV19	TRBJ1-3	TRBD1	TGTGCCAGTAAAGACAGGGGGCGTTCTGGAAACACCATATATTTT	CASKDRGRSGNTIYF
-	TRBV6-1	TRBJ2-3	-	TGTGCCAGCAGTGAACTTGGGGGGGGGCAGACAGATACGCAGTATTTT	CASSELGGGQTDTQYF
-	TRBV27	TRBJ1-6	-	TGTGCCAGCAGTCCGGGACCCCTCAATAATTCACCCCTCCACTTT	CASSPGPLNNSPLHF
-	TRBV2	TRBJ1-5	-	TGTGCCAGCAGTCCTGACAATCAGCCCCAGCATTTT	CASSPDNQPQHF
-	TRBV19	TRBJ2-1	TRBD2	TGTGCCAGTAGCAGAGGTGCTAGCGGGGGCGTCAATGAGCAGTTCTTC	CASSRGASGGVNEQFF
-	TRBV4-2	TRBJ2-1	TRBD2	TGTGCCAGCAGCCTAAGCGGGGGGGCCAACAATGAGCAGTTCTTC	CASSLSGGANNEQFF
once	TRBV4-3	TRBJ2-3	-	TGCGCCAGCAGCCAAGTCGGCACAGATACGCAGTATTTT	CASSQVGTDTQYF
-	TRBV5-5	TRBJ2-7	TRBD2	TGTGCCAGCACCATCTTCACTGCGGCGGGAGGCGAGCAGTACTTC	CASTIFTAAGGEQYF
once	TRBV10-3	TRBJ2-5	-	TGTGCCATCAGTTCCTTGGGCGGCCAAGAGACCCAGTACTTC	CAISSLGGQETQYF
-	TRBV5-4	TRBJ2-3	TRBD2	TGTGCCAGCAGCTTGGGCGGGGGGGCATTCACAGATACGCAGTATTTT	CASSLGGGAFTDTQYF
-	TRBV5-1	TRBJ2-1	TRBD1	TGCGCCAGCAGCAGAGGGACAGGGAACAATGAGCAGTTCTTC	CASSRGTGNNEQFF
-	TRBV30	TRBJ1-2	-	TGTGCCTGGAGGGATTTGGCCTATGGCTACACCTTC	CAWRDLAYGYTF
-	TRBV30	TRBJ2-1	-	TGTGCCTGGACAAAGAACAACTACAATGAGCAGTTCTTC	CAWTKNNYNEQFF
-	TRBV18	TRBJ2-5	TRBD1	TGTGCCAGCTCAGTAAGGCCTGGAGCCGGACAGGGGATACGGGAGACCCAGTACTTC	CASSVRPGAGQGIRETQYF
-	TRBV30	TRBJ1-4	-	TGTGCCTGGAGTATGACCTGGGGGCGAGAAAAACTGTTTTTT	CAWSMTWGREKLFF
-	TRBV28	TRBJ1-3	-	TGTGCCAGCTCAACCTCGGGGGGCTTAGGAAACACCATATATTTT	CASSTSGGLGNTIYF
-	TRBV28	TRBJ2-7	TRBD1	TGTGCCAGCAGTGGGACAGGGGACGTCTCCTACGAGCAGTACTTC	CASSGTGDVSYEQYF
-	TRBV4-1	TRBJ2-3	TRBD2	TGCGCCAGCAGCCAAGATAATGCGGGAGCTAGCACAGATACGCAGTATTTT	CASSQDNAGASTDTQYF
-	TRBV9	TRBJ2-2	-	TGTGCCAGCAGCGGAACGGGGTACACCGGGGAGCTGTTTTTT	CASSGTGYTGELFF
few	TRBV2	TRBJ1-5	-	TGTGCCAGCAGTGATATTTTGGCTCAGCCCCAGCATTTT	CASSDILAQPQHF
-	TRBV14	TRBJ2-1	-	TGTGCCAGCAGCCGGGGGTGGAATGAGCAGTTCTTC	CASSRGWNEQFF
few	TRBV19	TRBJ2-4	TRBD1	TGTGCCAGCCGAGGGACAGGGGAGCACATTCAGTACTTC	CASRGTGEHIQYF
-	TRBV5-6	TRBJ1-2	-	TGTGCCAGCAGCTTGGGGGGCAGGGTGATACCCTATGGCTACACCTTC	CASSLGGRVIPYGYTF
-	TRBV4-3	TRBJ2-7	-	TGCGCCAGCAGCCAGTCTCGACCTGGACCACGCGAGCAGTACTTC	CASSQSRPGPREQYF
once	TRBV29-1	TRBJ2-7	-	TGCAGCGTTGATGGGGTGGGTGAGTTCGCCGAGCAGTACTTC	CSVDGVGEFAEQYF
-	TRBV5-6	TRBJ2-1	-	TGTGCCAGCAGCGCACAGAGTGGGTTGGACAATGAGCAGTTCTTC	CASSAQSGLDNEQFF
once	TRBV28	TRBJ2-4	-	TGTGCCAGCAGGTACAGCCTAGCCAAAAACATTCAGTACTTC	CASRYSLAKNIQYF
few	TRBV28	TRBJ1-2	TRBD1	TGTGCCAGCAGAAAAAGCCGGGACAGCGGAGCTCTAACCTTC	CASRKSRDSGALTF
few	TRBV19	TRBJ2-7	-	TGTGCCAGTAGTATTGACCGAGACTACGAGCAGTACTTC	CASSIDRDYEQYF
-	TRBV7-9	TRBJ1-2	-	TGTGCCAGCAGCCCCCGTCAGGGCGACTATGGCTACACCTTC	CASSPRQGDYGYTF
-	TRBV2	TRBJ2-1	-	TGTGCCAGCAGCGATCAGGGTGGGGCCTACAATGAGCAGTTCTTC	CASSDQGGAYNEQFF
-	TRBV29-1	TRBJ1-4	-	TGCAGCGTTGATCGGGGGCGCGATGAAAAACTGTTTTTT	CSVDRGRDEKLFF
-	TRBV29-1	TRBJ1-4	TRBD1	TGCAGCGGGGGGACAGGGGGCGCGGAGGAAAAACTGTTTTTT	CSGGTGGAEEKLFF
-	TRBV28	TRBJ1-5	-	TGTGCCAGCAGTCCTCCACAGAGGGGACAGCCCCAGCATTTT	CASSPPQRGQPQHF